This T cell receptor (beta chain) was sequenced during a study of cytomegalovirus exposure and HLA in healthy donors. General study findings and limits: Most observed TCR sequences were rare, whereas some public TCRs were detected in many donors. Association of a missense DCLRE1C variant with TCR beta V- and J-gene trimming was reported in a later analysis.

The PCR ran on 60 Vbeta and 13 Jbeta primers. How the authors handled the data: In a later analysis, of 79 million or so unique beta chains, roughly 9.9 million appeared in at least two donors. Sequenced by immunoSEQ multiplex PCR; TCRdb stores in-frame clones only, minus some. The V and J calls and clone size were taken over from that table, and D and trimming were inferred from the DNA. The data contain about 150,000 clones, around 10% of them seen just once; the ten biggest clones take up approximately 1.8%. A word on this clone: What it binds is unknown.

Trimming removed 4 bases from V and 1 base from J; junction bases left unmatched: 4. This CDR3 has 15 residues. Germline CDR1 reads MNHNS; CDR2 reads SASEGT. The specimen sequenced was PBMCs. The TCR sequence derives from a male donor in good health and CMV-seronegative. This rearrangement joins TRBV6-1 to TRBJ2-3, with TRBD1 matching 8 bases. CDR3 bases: TGTGCCAGCAGTGGGGACAGGTGGGGCACAGATACGCAGTATTTT. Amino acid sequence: CASSGDRWGTDTQYF.